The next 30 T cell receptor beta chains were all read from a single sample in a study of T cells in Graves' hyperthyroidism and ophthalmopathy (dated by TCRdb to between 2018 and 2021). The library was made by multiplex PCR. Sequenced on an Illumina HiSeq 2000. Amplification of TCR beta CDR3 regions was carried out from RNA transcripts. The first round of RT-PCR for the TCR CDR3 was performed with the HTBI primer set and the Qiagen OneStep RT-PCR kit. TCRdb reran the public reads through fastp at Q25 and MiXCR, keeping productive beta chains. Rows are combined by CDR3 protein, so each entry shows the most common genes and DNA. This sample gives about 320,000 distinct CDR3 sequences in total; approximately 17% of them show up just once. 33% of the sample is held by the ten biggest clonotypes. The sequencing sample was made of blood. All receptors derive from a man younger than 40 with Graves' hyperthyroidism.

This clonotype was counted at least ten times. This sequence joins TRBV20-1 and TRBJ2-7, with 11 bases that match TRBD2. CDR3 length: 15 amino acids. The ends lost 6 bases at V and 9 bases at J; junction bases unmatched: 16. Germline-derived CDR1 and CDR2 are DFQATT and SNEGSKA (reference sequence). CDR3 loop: CSAFPTSGTDEGQYF. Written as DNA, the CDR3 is TGCAGTGCGTTCCCGACTAGCGGGACCGACGAGGGGCAGTACTTC.

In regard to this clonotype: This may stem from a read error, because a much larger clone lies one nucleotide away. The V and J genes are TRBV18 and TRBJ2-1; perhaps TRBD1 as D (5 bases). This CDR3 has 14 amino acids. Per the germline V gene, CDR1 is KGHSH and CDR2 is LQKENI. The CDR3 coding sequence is TGTGCCAGCTCACCTCCCGGGCTGGACAATGGGCAGTTCTTC. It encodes CASSPPGLDNGQFF.

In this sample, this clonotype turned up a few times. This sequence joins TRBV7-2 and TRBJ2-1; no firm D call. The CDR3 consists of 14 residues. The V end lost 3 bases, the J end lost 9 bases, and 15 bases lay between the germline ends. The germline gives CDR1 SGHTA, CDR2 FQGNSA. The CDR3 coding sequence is TGTGCCAGCAGCTTTCGTGTGGAGTCAGGTGAGCAGTTCTTC. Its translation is CASSFRVESGEQFF.

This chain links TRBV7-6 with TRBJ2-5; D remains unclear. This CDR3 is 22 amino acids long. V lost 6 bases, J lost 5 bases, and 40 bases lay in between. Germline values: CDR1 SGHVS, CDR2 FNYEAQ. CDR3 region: CASSSTQTLALAAARQVETQYF. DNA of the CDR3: TGTGCCAGCAGTTCAACCCAAACGCTTGCGTTGGCGGCGGCCCGACAAGTGGAGACCCAGTACTTC.

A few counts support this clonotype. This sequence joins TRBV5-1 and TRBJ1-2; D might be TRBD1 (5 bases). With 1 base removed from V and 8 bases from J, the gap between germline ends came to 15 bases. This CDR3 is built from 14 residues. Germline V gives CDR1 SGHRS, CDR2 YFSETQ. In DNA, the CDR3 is TGCGCCAGCAGCTTGTGGGGGGAATCGGGCGGCTACACCTTC. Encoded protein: CASSLWGESGGYTF.

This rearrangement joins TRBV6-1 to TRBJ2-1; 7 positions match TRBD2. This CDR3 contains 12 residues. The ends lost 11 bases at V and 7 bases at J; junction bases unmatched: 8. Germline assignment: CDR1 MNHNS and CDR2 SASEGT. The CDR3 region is CAGGDPTNEQFF. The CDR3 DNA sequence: TGTGCCGGGGGGGATCCGACGAATGAGCAGTTCTTC.

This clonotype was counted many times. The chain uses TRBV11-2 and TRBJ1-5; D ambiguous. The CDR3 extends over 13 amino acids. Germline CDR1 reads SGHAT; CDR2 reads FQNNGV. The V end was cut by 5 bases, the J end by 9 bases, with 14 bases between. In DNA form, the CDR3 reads TGTGCCAGCAGCCAGAGATTTGGGTCGCCCCAGCATTTT. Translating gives CASSQRFGSPQHF.

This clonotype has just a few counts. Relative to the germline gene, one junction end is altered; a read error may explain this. CDR3 sequence: CASSPKGQGNKEKLFF. CDR3 coding DNA: TGTGCCAGCAGCCCTAAAGGGCAGGGCAATAAAGAAAAACTGTTTTTT. The chain links TRBV5-1 to TRBJ1-4; tentatively, D is TRBD1 (5 bases). Germline-derived CDR1 and CDR2 are SGHRS and YFSETQ. The CDR3 covers 16 residues.

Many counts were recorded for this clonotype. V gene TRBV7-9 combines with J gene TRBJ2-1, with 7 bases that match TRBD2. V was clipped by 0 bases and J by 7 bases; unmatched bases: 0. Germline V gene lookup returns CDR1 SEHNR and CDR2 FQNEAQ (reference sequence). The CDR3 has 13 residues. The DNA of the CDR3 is TGTGCCAGCAGCTTAGCGGGAGGGAATGAGCAGTTCTTC. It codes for CASSLAGGNEQFF.

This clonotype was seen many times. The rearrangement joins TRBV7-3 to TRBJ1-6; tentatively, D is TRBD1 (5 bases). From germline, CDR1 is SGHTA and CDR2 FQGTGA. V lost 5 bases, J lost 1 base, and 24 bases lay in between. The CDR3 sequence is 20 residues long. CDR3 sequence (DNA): TGTGCCAGCAGCCCGTCATCCTGGAGGGGTTGGGTGTCCTATAATTCACCCCTCCACTTT. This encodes CASSPSSWRGWVSYNSPLHF. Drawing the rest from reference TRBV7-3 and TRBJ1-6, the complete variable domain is GAGVSQTPSNKVTEKGKYVELRCDPISGHTALYWYRQSLGQGPEFLIYFQGTGAADDSGLPNDRFFAVRPEGSVSTLKIQRTERGDSAVYLCASSPSSWRGWVSYNSPLHFGNGTRLTVT.

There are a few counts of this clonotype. This chain's CDR3 is CASSYSPYWNDGTAEAFF. The CDR3 nucleotides are TGTGCCAGCAGTTACTCGCCGTATTGGAATGATGGGACAGCTGAAGCTTTCTTT. The chain is built from TRBV6-5 and TRBJ1-1, with TRBD1 matching over 7 bases. J lost 6 bases, V lost 0 bases, and 16 bases had no gene match. The CDR3 length is 18 residues. In germline, CDR1 is MNHEY, CDR2 SVGAGI.

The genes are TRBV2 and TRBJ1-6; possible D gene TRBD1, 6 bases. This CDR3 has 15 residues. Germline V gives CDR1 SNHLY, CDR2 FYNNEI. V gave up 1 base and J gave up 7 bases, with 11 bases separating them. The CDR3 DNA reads TGTGCCAGCAGTGAAGGCAGGGGAAACAATTCACCCCTCCACTTT. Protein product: CASSEGRGNNSPLHF.

The CDR3 nucleotides read TGCGCCAGCAGCCAATTTACCAGGAGCACAGATACGCAGTATTTT. This encodes CASSQFTRSTDTQYF. The chain uses TRBV4-1 and TRBJ2-3; D is uncertain. Germline V gene data show CDR1 as MGHRA and CDR2 as YSYEKL. The CDR3 loop spans 15 amino acids. V dropped 2 bases and J dropped 0 bases, with 9 bases sitting between them.

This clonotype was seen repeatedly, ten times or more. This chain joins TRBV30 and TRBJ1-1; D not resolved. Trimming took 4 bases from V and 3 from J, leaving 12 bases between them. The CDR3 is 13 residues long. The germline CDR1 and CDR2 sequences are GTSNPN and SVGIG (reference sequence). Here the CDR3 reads CAWNSGQDTEAFF. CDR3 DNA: TGTGCCTGGAACTCAGGTCAAGACACTGAAGCTTTCTTT.

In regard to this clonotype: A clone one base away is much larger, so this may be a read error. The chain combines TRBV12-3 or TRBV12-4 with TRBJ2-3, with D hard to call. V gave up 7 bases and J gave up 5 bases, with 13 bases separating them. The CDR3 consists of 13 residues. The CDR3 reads CASTSLVLDTQYF. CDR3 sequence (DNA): TGTGCCAGCACGTCCCTTGTCCTAGATACGCAGTATTTT.

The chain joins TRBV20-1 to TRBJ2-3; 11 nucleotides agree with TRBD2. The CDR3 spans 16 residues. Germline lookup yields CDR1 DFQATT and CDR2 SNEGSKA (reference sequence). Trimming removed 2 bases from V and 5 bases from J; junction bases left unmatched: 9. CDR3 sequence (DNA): TGCAGTGCTAGAAATAGCGGGGGGGCGGTAGGAGATACGCAGTATTTT. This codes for CSARNSGGAVGDTQYF.

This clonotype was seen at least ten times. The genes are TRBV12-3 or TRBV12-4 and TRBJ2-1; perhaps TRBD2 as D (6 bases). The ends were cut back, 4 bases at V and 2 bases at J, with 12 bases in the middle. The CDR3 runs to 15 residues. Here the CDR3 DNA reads TGTGCCAGCAGTTACCGGAGGGCCCCCTACAATGAGCAGTTCTTC. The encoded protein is CASSYRRAPYNEQFF.

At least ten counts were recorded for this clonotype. CDR3: CAPRFSPRAEAFF. CDR3 sequence (DNA): TGTGCCCCCCGTTTTAGCCCCCGGGCTGAAGCTTTCTTT. This chain connects TRBV12-3 or TRBV12-4 to TRBJ1-1, with D uncertain. V dropped 11 bases and J dropped 6 bases, with 19 bases sitting between them. The CDR3 runs to 13 residues.

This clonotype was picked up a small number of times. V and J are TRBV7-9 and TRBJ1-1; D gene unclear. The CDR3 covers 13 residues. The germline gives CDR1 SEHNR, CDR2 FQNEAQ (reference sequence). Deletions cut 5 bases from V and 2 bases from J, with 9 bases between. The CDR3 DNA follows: TGTGCCAGCAGCCAAACTTACAACACTGAAGCTTTCTTT. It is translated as CASSQTYNTEAFF.

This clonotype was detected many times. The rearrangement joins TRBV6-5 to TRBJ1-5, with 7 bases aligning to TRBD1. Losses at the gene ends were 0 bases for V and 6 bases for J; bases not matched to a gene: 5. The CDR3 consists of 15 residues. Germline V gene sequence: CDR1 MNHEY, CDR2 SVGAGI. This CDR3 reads CASSYSGGEGQPQHF. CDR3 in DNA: TGTGCCAGCAGTTACTCAGGGGGCGAGGGTCAGCCCCAGCATTTT.

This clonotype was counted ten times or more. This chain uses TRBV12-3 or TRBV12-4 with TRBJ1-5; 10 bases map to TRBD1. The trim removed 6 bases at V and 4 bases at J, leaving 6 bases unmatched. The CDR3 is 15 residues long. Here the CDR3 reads CASSRQGAKNQPQHF. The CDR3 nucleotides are TGTGCCAGCAGCCGACAGGGGGCCAAAAATCAGCCCCAGCATTTT.

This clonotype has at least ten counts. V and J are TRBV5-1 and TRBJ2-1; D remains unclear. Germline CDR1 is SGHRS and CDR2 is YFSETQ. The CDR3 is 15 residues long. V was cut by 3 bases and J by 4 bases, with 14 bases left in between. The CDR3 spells CASSSAPLGYNEQFF. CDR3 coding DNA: TGCGCCAGCAGCTCAGCGCCATTGGGATACAATGAGCAGTTCTTC.

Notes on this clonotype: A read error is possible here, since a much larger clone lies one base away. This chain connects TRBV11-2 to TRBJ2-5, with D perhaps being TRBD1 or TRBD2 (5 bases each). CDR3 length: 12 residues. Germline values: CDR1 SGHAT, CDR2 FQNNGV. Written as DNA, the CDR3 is TGTGCCAGCAGCGGGGACCAAGAGGCCCAGTACTTC. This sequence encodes CASSGDQEAQYF.

The CDR3 here is CAWRATGELFF. Written as DNA, the CDR3 is TGTGCCTGGAGAGCGACCGGGGAGCTGTTTTTT. The chain combines TRBV30 with TRBJ2-2; no firm D call. CDR3 length equals 11 residues. V was cut by 3 bases and J by 5 bases, with 4 bases left in between. CDR1 GTSNPN and CDR2 SVGIG come from the germline V gene (reference sequence).

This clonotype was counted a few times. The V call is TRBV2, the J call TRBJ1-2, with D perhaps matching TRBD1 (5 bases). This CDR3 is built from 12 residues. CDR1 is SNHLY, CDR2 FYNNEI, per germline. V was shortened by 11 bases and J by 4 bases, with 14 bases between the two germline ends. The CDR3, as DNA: TGTGCCGGCGGGGGGGTTGGCTATGGCTACACCTTC. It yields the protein CAGGGVGYGYTF.

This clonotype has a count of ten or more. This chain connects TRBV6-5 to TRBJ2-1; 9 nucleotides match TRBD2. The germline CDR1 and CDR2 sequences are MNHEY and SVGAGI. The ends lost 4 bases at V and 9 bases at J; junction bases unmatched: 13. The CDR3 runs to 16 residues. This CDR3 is CASSSLASGIFSEQFF. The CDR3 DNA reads TGTGCCAGCAGTTCCTTAGCTAGCGGGATCTTCTCTGAGCAGTTCTTC.

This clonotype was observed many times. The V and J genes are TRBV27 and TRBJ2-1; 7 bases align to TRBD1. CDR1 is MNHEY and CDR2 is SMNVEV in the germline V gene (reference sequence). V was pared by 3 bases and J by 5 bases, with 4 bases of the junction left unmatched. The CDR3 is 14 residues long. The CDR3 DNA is TGTGCCAGCAGTTTCTACAGGGGAAACAATGAGCAGTTCTTC. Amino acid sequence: CASSFYRGNNEQFF.

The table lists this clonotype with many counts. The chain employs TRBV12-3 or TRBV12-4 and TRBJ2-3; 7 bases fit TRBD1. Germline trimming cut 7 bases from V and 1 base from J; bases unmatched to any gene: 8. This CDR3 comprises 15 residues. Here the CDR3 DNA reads TGTGCCAGCAAAGGGGGCCGGGGAGGCACAGATACGCAGTATTTT. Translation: CASKGGRGGTDTQYF.

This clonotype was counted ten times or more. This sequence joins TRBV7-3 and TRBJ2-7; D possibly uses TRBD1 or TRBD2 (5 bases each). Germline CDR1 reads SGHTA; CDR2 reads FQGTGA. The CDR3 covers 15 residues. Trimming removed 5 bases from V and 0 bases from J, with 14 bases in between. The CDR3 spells CASSLRGVDSYEQYF. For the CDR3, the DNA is TGTGCCAGCAGCCTTCGAGGGGTAGACTCCTACGAGCAGTACTTC.

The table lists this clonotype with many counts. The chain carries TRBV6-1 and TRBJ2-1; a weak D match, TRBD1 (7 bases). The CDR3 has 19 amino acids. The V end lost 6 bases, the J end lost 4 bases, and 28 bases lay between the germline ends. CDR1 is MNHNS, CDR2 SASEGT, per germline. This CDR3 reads CASREGQLRRSLSYNEQFF. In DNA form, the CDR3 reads TGTGCCAGCAGGGAGGGACAGCTCCGTCGAAGCCTTTCGTACAATGAGCAGTTCTTC.